The clone carrying this T cell receptor beta chain has a count of ten or more. This CDR3 contains 14 residues. Between the trimmed V and J ends, which lost 4 bases and 7 bases, there was a span of 16 bases. Germline V lookup: CDR1 LGHDT, CDR2 YNNKEL (reference sequence). This entry belongs to a study of T-cell reconstitution after alpha-beta-depleted transplantation in children. The library targeted TCRbeta and was prepared with unique molecular identifiers. TCRdb re-analysed the PCR reads in MiXCR, keeping a single row per CDR3 protein. Of a few hundred thousand distinct CDR3 sequences listed, about a tenth were seen once; the top ten hold 5% to 7%.

The material was PBMCs from the stem cell graft donor, obtained from the stem cell graft. J is TRBJ1-2 and V is TRBV3-1; D may be TRBD1 (6 bases). This clonotype was sampled from a human donor who donated a stem cell graft to a child with acute lymphoblastic leukemia. The CDR3 bases are TGTGCCAGCAGCCCGCCGGGACAAGTTGGTGGCTACACCTTC. This encodes CASSPPGQVGGYTF.